This TCR beta chain is from a study of blood T cell repertoires in COVID-19. The germline CDR1 and CDR2 sequences are MDHEN and SYDVKM. The CDR3 contains 16 residues. V lost 8 bases to trimming and J lost 2 bases, with 22 bases between them. Original analysis: Counts of nucleated cells, estimated from reference gene primer amplification, were obtained. The table came from immunoSEQ multiplex PCR; TCRdb's copy has only in-frame clones and leaves some out. The DNA was the basis for D and trimming; V, J and clone size are from that table. The sample lists some 230,000 clones, around 85% occurring once. The gene calls are TRBV28 and TRBJ2-7; D possibly corresponds to TRBD2 (6 bases). Sequencing used PBMCs or T cells enriched from blood (not recorded which). This receptor was identified in a woman aged 40 to 49 with acute COVID-19. The chain's CDR3 is CASAPAGDRGTYEQYF. CDR3 nucleotides: TGTGCCAGCGCCCCTGCTGGGGACCGCGGGACCTACGAGCAGTACTTC.